This TCR beta chain was retrieved from a study of blood T cell repertoires in COVID-19. Whole-study context: Italy, Spain and the United States were the sources of the convalescent and acute COVID-19 samples. Nucleic acid was either cDNA or gDNA, and it came from T cells, B-cell-depleted T cells, or PBMCs.

The CDR3 contains 16 residues. V was shortened by 1 base and J by 5 bases, with 14 bases between the two germline ends. Germline V gene sequence: CDR1 MGHRA, CDR2 YSYEKL. Study processing details: By means of reference gene primer amplification, nucleated cell counts were estimated. Profiled with immunoSEQ multiplex PCR; TCRdb holds only in-frame clones, not every one. From that table come the V and J calls and clone size; the DNA was used to work out D and trimming. The top ten clones hold roughly 9.8% of a sample with approximately 180,000 clones, approximately 85% of them seen once. Source material: peripheral blood. This TCR came from a woman of 80 years or more with acute or convalescent COVID-19. This chain uses TRBV4-1 with TRBJ1-4; D is uncertain. Here the CDR3 reads CASSQASGPQNEKLFF. The CDR3, as DNA: TGCGCCAGCAGCCAAGCGAGCGGCCCTCAGAATGAAAAACTGTTTTTT.